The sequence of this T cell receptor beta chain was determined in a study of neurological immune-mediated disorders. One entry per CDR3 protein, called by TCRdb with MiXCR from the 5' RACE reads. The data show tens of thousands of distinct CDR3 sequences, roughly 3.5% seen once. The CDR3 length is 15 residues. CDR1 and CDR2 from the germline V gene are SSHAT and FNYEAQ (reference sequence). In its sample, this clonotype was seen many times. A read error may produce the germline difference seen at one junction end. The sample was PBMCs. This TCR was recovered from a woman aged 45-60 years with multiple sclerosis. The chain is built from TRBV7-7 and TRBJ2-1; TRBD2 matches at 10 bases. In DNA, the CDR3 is TGTGCTAGCAGCCCTAGCGGGGGAGGGTACAATGAGCAGTTCTTC. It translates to CASSPSGGGYNEQFF.